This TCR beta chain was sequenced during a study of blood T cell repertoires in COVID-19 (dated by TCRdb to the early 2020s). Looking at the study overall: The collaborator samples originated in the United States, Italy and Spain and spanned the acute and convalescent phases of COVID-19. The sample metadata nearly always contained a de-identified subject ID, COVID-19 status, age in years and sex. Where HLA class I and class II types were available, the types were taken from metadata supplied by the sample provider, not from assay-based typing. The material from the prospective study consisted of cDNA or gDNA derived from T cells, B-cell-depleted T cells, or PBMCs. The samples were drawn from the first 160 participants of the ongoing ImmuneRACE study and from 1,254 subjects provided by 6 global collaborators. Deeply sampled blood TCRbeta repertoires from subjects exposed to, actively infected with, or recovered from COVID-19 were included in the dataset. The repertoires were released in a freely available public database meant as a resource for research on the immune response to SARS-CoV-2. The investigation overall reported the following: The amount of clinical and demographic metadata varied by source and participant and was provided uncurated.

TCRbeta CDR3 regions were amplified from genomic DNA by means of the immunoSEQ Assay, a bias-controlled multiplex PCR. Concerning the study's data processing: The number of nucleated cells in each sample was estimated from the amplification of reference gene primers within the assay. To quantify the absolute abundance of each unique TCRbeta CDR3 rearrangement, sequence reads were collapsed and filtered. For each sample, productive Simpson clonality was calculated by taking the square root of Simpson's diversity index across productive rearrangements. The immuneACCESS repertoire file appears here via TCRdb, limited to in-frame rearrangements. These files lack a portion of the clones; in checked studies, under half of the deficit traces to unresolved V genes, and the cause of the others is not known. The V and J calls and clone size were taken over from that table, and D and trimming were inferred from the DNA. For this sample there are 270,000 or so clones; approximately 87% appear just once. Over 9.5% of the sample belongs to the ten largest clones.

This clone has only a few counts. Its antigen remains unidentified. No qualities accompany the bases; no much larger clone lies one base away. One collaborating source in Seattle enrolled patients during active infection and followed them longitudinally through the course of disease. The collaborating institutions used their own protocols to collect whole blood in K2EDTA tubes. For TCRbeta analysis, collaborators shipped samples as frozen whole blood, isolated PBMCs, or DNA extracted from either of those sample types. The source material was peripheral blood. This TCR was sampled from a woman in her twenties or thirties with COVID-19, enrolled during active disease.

The CDR3 sequence is CASNQGKTGQGARDTQYF. The DNA reads as follows: TGTGCCAGCAACCAGGGAAAGACGGGACAGGGGGCGCGCGATACGCAGTATTTT. The rearranged chain carries TRBV5-4 and TRBJ2-3; a stretch of 12 junction bases matches TRBD1. CDR1 and CDR2 are read off the germline V gene (reference sequence) as SGHNT and YYREEE. From cysteine to phenylalanine, the CDR3 is 18 amino acids long. Of the read, only the CDR3 DNA is kept; its 54 bases are in frame from base 1. The germline V and J ends show losses of 6 bases and 6 bases respectively, and no gene match explains 17 bases of the junction.